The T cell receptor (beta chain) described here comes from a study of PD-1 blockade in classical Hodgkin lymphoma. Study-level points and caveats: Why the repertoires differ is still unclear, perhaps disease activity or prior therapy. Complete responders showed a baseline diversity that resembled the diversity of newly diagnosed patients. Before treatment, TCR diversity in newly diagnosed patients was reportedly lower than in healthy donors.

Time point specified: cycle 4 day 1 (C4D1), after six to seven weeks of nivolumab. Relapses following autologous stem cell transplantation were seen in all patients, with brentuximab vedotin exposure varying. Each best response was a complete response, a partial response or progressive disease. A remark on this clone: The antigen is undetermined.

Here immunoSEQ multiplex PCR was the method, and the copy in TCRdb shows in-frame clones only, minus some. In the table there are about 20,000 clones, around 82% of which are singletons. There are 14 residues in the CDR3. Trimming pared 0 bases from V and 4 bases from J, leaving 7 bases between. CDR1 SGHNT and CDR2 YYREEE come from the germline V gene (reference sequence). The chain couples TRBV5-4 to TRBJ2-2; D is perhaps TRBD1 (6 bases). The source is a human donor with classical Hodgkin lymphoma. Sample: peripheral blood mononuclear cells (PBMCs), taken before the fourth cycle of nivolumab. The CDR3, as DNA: TGTGCCAGCAGCTTGGCCAGGGGCACCGGGGAGCTGTTTTTT. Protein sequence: CASSLARGTGELFF.